The T cell receptor beta chain under discussion was sequenced for a study of T cell repertoires in cytomegalovirus infection. The CDR3 spans 16 residues. Germline V gene sequence: CDR1 MNHEY, CDR2 SVGEGT. V lost 5 bases, J lost 1 base, and 9 bases stayed unmatched. This clonotype was detected only a few times. TCRdb reprocessed the reads with MiXCR, giving one entry per CDR3 protein. The sample holds about 300,000 distinct CDR3 sequences, 9.6% seen once. The chain combines TRBV6-2 or TRBV6-3 with TRBJ2-7; 9 bases agree with TRBD2. The sequenced material came from PBMCs. This receptor was taken from a human donor in good health (CMV status not recorded). Some clones in this sample may be carry-over from other donors' samples. The chain's CDR3 is CASSAKTSGLSYEQYV. CDR3 coding DNA: TGTGCCAGCAGTGCCAAGACTAGCGGACTTTCCTACGAGCAGTACGTC.